A single sample gave rise to the 19 T cell receptor beta chains below, sequenced in a study of T-cell reconstitution after alpha-beta-depleted transplantation in children. Preparation of the TCRbeta library involved a method that used unique molecular identifiers. TCRdb re-called the PCR reads through MiXCR, storing one row per CDR3 protein. The sample consists of 450,000 to 700,000 distinct CDR3 sequences, roughly 27% of them appearing once. The specimen comprised PBMCs, sampled before TCRalphabeta/CD19-depleted stem cell transplant. The receptor source for this set is a boy under two years old with Wiskott-Aldrich syndrome, due to receive a stem cell transplant.

This clonotype was found a few times. The chain recombines TRBV12-5 with TRBJ2-3; D might be TRBD1 or TRBD2, each matching 7 bases. V was pared by 7 bases and J by 4 bases, with 30 bases between. The CDR3 is 19 amino acids. CDR1 is LGHNT and CDR2 is FRNRAP in the germline V gene. CDR3 sequence reads: CASAPSLRGGTTLADTQYF. DNA for the CDR3: TGTGCTAGTGCCCCGTCGCTCAGGGGGGGGACGACACTTGCAGATACGCAGTATTTT.

The chain has TRBV12-3 or TRBV12-4 and TRBJ2-1; 8 nucleotides align to TRBD1. This CDR3 has 16 amino acids. The V segment lost 1 base and the J segment 3 bases; nucleotides outside the gene matches: 5. In DNA, the CDR3 is TGTGCCAGCAGTTTAGGGGACAGGTACCTCTACAATGAGCAGTTCTTC. As protein: CASSLGDRYLYNEQFF.

The rearrangement links TRBV20-1 to TRBJ2-2; D is ambiguous. Germline values: CDR1 DFQATT, CDR2 SNEGSKA (reference sequence). The CDR3 consists of 14 residues. The V and J ends lost 1 base and 1 base respectively, with 7 bases between them. CDR3: CSARVRLNTGELFF. CDR3 nucleotides: TGCAGTGCTAGAGTACGGCTGAACACCGGGGAGCTGTTTTTT.

This clonotype was found a few times. The chain joins TRBV7-9 to TRBJ1-2; a possible D gene is TRBD1 (6 bases). In germline, CDR1 is SEHNR, CDR2 FQNEAQ (reference sequence). V was shortened by 1 base and J by 8 bases, with 14 bases between the two germline ends. This CDR3 has 14 amino acids. Written as DNA, the CDR3 is TGTGCCAGCAGCTTAGACAGGGTAGGGGTCGGCTACACCTTC. Residues: CASSLDRVGVGYTF.

J is TRBJ2-1 and V is TRBV5-1, with 8 bases identical to TRBD2. The CDR3 extends over 15 amino acids. Trimming at V came to 1 base and at J to 8 bases, leaving 8 bases not matched to a gene. CDR1 is SGHRS, CDR2 YFSETQ, per germline. The CDR3 bases are TGCGCCAGCAGCTTGCGGAGCGGGAGAAGTGATGAGCAGTTCTTC. This codes for CASSLRSGRSDEQFF.

By sample fraction, this clonotype is medium-sized. V gene TRBV14 combines with J gene TRBJ2-1, with no clear D. The CDR3 runs to 13 residues. Trimming stripped 1 base from V and 6 bases from J, with 7 bases between. The germline gives CDR1 SGHDN, CDR2 FVKESK. This chain's CDR3 is CASSQVLGNEQFF. The CDR3 DNA is TGTGCCAGCAGCCAAGTGTTGGGCAATGAGCAGTTCTTC.

The chain recombines TRBV12-3 or TRBV12-4 with TRBJ2-3; no firm D call. V lost 2 bases and J lost 6, with 9 bases in between. CDR3 size: 13 residues. The CDR3 is CASSLRAWDTQYF. CDR3 bases: TGTGCCAGCAGTTTAAGGGCTTGGGATACGCAGTATTTT.

The chain carries TRBV6-5 and TRBJ1-1; D gene unclear. The CDR3 has 11 residues. Germline V lookup: CDR1 MNHEY, CDR2 SVGAGI. Trimming took off 5 bases at V and 9 bases at J, with 10 bases between the two ends. The chain's CDR3 is CASSRAEKAFF. The CDR3 DNA follows: TGTGCCAGCAGTAGGGCAGAAAAAGCTTTCTTT.

This clonotype was found a few times. J is TRBJ2-2 and V is TRBV4-1; TRBD2 matches at 8 bases. Germline CDR1 and CDR2: MGHRA and YSYEKL. CDR3 size: 18 residues. Trimming removed 2 bases from V and 2 bases from J; junction bases left unmatched: 10. Here the CDR3 DNA reads TGCGCCAGCAGCCAATTGGACAGCGGGAGCGGTAACACCGGGGAGCTGTTTTTT. Protein: CASSQLDSGSGNTGELFF.

This chain joins TRBV6-1 and TRBJ1-3; tentatively, D is TRBD1 (5 bases). Germline V CDR1 and CDR2: MNHNS, SASEGT. Trimming cost V 8 bases and J 3 bases, with 14 bases left between them. The CDR3 sequence is 14 residues long. The CDR3 is CASGHWGYGNTIYF. The CDR3 coding sequence is TGTGCCAGCGGCCATTGGGGGTATGGAAACACCATATATTTT.

The rearrangement joins TRBV7-9 to TRBJ2-7, with no clear D. The germline CDR1 and CDR2 sequences are SEHNR and FQNEAQ (reference sequence). This CDR3 contains 13 residues. V was cut by 5 bases and J by 5 bases, with 13 bases left in between. This chain's CDR3 is CASSPTTPHEQYF. CDR3 sequence (DNA): TGTGCCAGCAGCCCGACGACACCCCACGAGCAGTACTTC.

The rearrangement joins TRBV5-1 to TRBJ1-1; 9 positions agree with TRBD1. J lost 0 bases, V lost 0 bases, and 9 bases had no gene match. There are 18 residues in the CDR3. CDR1 is SGHRS and CDR2 is YFSETQ in the germline V gene. The CDR3 bases are TGCGCCAGCAGCTTGGGTTTTCGGACAGGGGCCATGAACACTGAAGCTTTCTTT. Translation: CASSLGFRTGAMNTEAFF.

The V call is TRBV6-5, the J call TRBJ2-7; a weak D match, TRBD2 (6 bases). The CDR3 spans 15 residues. Trimming removed 0 bases from V and 2 bases from J, with 11 bases in between. Per the germline V gene, CDR1 is MNHEY and CDR2 is SVGAGI. This CDR3 reads CASSYSTSHAYEQYF. CDR3 coding DNA: TGTGCCAGCAGTTACTCAACTAGCCATGCCTACGAGCAGTACTTC.

This chain joins TRBV5-1 and TRBJ1-1, with 9 nucleotides matching TRBD1. V shed 2 bases and J 1 base; nucleotides not matched to a gene: 6. CDR3 size: 16 residues. Germline values: CDR1 SGHRS, CDR2 YFSETQ. In DNA, the CDR3 is TGCGCCAGCAGCTTTGCGGGACAGGGTGAGAACACTGAAGCTTTCTTT. Amino acid sequence: CASSFAGQGENTEAFF.

The V gene is TRBV7-2, the J gene TRBJ2-3, with no clear D. Germline CDR1 is SGHTA and CDR2 is FQGNSA. Trimming took 1 base from V and 5 from J, leaving 7 bases between them. The CDR3 has 13 amino acids. The CDR3 DNA follows: TGTGCCAGCAGCTTAGTTGGGCAAGATACGCAGTATTTT. Translation gives CASSLVGQDTQYF.

The chain recombines TRBV12-3 or TRBV12-4 with TRBJ2-1; D is perhaps TRBD2 (6 bases). Trimming cost V 5 bases and J 6 bases, with 14 bases left between them. The CDR3 contains 14 residues. The DNA for the CDR3 is TGTGCCAGCAGTAGGGACTCGAAGCGCAATGAGCAGTTCTTC. It codes for CASSRDSKRNEQFF.

V gene TRBV25-1 combines with J gene TRBJ2-1; D remains unclear. Trimming cost V 7 bases and J 5 bases, with 12 bases left between them. Germline V gene lookup returns CDR1 MGHDK and CDR2 SYGVNS. The CDR3 runs 13 residues. The DNA of the CDR3 is TGTGCCAGCATCCCGATTGGGAACAATGAGCAGTTCTTC. Protein: CASIPIGNNEQFF. The full variable domain, with the rest looked up from reference TRBV25-1 and TRBJ2-1, is EADIYQTPRYLVIGTGKKITLECSQTMGHDKMYWYQQDPGMELHLIHYSYGVNSTEKGDLSSESTVSRIRTEHFPLTLESARPSHTSQYLCASIPIGNNEQFFGPGTRLTVL.

This clonotype was counted between two and nine times. The chain combines TRBV10-3 with TRBJ2-7; D perhaps matches TRBD1 (5 bases). This CDR3 is built from 13 residues. Looked up from germline, CDR1 is ENHRY and CDR2 is SYGVKD. Trimming stripped 3 bases from V and 3 bases from J, with 9 bases between. The CDR3 region has the DNA TGTGCCATCAGTGAAATGACAGTCTACGAGCAGTACTTC. This encodes CAISEMTVYEQYF.

The chain links TRBV20-1 to TRBJ2-3, with a possible D match to TRBD1 (5 bases). The CDR3 totals 14 residues. Germline CDR1 DFQATT, CDR2 SNEGSKA (reference sequence). V was shortened by 0 bases and J by 1 base, with 8 bases between the two germline ends. CDR3 sequence (DNA): TGCAGTGCTAGAGATAGCAGGGGCACAGATACGCAGTATTTT. Translating it yields CSARDSRGTDTQYF.